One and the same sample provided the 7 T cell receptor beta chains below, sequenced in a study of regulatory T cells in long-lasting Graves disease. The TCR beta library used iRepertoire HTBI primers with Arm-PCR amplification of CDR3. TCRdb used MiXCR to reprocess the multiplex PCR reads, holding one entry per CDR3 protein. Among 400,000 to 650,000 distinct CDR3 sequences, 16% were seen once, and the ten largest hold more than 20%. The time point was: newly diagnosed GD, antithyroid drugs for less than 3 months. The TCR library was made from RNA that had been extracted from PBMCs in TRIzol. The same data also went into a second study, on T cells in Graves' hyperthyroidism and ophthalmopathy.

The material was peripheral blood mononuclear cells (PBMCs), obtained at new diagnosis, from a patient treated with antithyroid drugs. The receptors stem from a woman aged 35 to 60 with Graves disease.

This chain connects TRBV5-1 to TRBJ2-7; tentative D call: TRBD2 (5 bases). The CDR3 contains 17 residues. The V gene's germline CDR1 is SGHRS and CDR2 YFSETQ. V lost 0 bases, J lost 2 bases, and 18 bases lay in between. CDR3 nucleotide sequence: TGCGCCAGCAGCTTGGCGGATCGCGGGTTGCCGCCCTACGAGCAGTACTTC. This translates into CASSLADRGLPPYEQYF.

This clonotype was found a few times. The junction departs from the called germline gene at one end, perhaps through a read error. DNA of the CDR3: TGTGCCTGCAGCCAAGGCGGGGGGCTTGACACTGAAGCTTTCTTT. Its translation is CACSQGGGLDTEAFF. The chain links TRBV3-1 to TRBJ1-1; a possible D gene is TRBD1 (6 bases). The germline gives CDR1 LGHDT, CDR2 YNNKEL (reference sequence). CDR3 size: 15 residues.

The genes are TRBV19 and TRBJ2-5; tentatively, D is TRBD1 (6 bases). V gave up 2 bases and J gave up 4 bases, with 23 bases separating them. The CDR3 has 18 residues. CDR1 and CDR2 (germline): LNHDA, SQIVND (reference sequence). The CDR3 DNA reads TGTGCCAGTAGTATAATACTTCGGCTGGGGGCCGGCACAGAGACCCAGTACTTC. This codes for CASSIILRLGAGTETQYF.

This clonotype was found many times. CDR3 sequence (DNA): TGTGCCAGCAGTTTTGGTATAGGAGGACAAGAGACCCAGTACTTC. This sequence encodes CASSFGIGGQETQYF. V gene TRBV28 combines with J gene TRBJ2-5; TRBD2 might be the D (5 bases). V lost 3 bases to trimming and J lost 2 bases, with 13 bases between them. The germline gives CDR1 MDHEN, CDR2 SYDVKM. The CDR3 loop spans 15 amino acids.

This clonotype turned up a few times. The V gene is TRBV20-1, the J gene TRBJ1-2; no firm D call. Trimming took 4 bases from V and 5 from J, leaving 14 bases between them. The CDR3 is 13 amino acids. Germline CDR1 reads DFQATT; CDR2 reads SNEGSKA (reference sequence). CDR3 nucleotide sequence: TGCAGTGCTACAAAGCAGGCGGTATATGGCTACACCTTC. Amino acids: CSATKQAVYGYTF.

This chain's CDR3 is CASSLALWGRQNTEAFF. The CDR3 region has the DNA TGTGCCAGCAGTTTAGCGCTTTGGGGCAGACAGAACACTGAAGCTTTCTTT. The V and J genes are TRBV12-3 or TRBV12-4 and TRBJ1-1; a possible D gene is TRBD1 (5 bases). The CDR3 has 17 residues. Trimming removed 0 bases from V and 1 base from J, with 15 bases in between.

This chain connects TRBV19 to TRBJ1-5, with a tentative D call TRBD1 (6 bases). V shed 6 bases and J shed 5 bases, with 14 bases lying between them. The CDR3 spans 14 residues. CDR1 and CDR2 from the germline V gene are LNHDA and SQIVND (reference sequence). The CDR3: CASRGAEKHQPQHF. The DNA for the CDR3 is TGTGCCAGTAGGGGGGCAGAAAAACATCAGCCCCAGCATTTT.